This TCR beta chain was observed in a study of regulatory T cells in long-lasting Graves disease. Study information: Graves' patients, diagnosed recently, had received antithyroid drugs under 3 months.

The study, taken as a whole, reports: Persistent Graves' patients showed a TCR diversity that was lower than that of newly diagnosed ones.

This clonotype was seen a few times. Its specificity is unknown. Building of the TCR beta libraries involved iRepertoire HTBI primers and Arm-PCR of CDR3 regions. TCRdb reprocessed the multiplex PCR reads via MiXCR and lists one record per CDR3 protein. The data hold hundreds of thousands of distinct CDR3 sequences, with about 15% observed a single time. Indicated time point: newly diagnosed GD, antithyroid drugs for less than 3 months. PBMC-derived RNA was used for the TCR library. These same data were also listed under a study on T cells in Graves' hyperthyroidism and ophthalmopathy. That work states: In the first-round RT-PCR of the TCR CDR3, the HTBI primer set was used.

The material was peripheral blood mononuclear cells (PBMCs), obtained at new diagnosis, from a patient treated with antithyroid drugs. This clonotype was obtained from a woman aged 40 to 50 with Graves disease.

CDR3 DNA: TGTGCCAGCAGCTTCGGACAGAAGAACACTGAAGCTTTCTTT. Protein: CASSFGQKNTEAFF. The chain joins TRBV4-2 to TRBJ1-1, with D possibly matching TRBD1 (6 bases). The CDR3 sequence is 14 residues long. V was clipped by 5 bases and J by 1 base, with 11 bases between them. CDR1 is LGHNA, CDR2 YNFKEQ, per germline.